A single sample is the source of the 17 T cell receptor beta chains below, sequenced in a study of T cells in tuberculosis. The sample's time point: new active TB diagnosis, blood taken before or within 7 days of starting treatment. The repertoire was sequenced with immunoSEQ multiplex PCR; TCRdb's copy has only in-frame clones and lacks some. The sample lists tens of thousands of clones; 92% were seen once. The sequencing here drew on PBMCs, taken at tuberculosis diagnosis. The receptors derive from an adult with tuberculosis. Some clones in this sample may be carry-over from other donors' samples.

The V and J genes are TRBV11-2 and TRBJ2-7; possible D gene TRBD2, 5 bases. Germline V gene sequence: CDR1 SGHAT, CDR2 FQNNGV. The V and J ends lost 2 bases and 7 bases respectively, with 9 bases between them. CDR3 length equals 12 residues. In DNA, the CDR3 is TGTGCCAGCAGCTTATCCCGGGGAGAGCAGTACTTC. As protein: CASSLSRGEQYF.

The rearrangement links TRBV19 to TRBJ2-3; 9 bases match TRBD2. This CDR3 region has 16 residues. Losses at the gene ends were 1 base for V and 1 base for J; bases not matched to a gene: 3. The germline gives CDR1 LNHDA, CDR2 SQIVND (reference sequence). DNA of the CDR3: TGTGCCAGTAGTATAGTCGGCGGGGGGGGCACAGATACGCAGTATTTT. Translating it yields CASSIVGGGGTDTQYF.

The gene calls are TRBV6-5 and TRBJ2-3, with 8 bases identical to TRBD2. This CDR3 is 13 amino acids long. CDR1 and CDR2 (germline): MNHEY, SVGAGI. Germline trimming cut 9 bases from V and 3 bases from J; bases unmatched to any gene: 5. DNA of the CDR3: TGTGCCAGTCGGGGGGGCCAAACAGATACGCAGTATTTT. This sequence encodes CASRGGQTDTQYF.

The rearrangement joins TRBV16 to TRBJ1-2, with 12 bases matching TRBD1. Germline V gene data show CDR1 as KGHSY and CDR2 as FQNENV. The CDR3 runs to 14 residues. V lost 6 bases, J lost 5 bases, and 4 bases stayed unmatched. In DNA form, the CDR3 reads TGTGCCAGCAGGGGACAGGGGGCCGCATATGGCTACACCTTC. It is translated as CASRGQGAAYGYTF.

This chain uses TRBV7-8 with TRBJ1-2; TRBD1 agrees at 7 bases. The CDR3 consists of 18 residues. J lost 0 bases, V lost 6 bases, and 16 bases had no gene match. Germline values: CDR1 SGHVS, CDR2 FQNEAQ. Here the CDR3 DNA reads TGTGCCAGCAGTCCCTCTGGGGACAGCACTTATTCTAACTATGGCTACACCTTC. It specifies CASSPSGDSTYSNYGYTF.

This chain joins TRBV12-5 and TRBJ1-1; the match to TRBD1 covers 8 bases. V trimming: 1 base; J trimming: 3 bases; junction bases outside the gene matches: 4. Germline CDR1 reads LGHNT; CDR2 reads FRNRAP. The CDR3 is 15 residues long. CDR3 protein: CASGLGRQGHTEAFF. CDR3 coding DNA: TGTGCTAGTGGTTTGGGAAGACAGGGGCACACTGAAGCTTTCTTT.

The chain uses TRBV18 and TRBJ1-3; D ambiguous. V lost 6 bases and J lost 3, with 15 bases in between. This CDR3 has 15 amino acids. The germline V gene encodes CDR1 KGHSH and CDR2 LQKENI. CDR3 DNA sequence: TGTGCCAGCTCGGTGACTAGCGGAATTGGAAACACCATATATTTT. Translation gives CASSVTSGIGNTIYF. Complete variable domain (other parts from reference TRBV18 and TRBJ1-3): NAGVMQNPRHLVRRRGQEARLRCSPMKGHSHVYWYRQLPEEGLKFMVYLQKENIIDESGMPKERFSAEFPKEGPSILRIQQVVRGDSAAYFCASSVTSGIGNTIYFGEGSWLTVV.

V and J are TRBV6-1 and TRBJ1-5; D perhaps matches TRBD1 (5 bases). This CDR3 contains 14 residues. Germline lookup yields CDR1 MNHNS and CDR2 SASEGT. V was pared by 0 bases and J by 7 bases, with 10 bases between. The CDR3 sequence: CASSEALGVQPQHF. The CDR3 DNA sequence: TGTGCCAGCAGTGAAGCCCTAGGGGTGCAGCCCCAGCATTTT.

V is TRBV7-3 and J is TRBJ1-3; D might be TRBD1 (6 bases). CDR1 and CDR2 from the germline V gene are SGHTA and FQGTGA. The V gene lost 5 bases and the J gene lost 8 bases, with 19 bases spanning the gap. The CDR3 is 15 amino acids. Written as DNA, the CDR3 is TGTGCCAGCAGCGTTACAGGGATTCCGTCGGACACCATATATTTT. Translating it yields CASSVTGIPSDTIYF.

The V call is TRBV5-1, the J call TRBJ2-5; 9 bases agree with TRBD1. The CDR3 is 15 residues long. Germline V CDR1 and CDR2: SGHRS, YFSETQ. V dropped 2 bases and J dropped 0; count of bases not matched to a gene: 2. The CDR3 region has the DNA TGCGCCAGCAGCTTAGGGACAGGGAACCAAGAGACCCAGTACTTC. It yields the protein CASSLGTGNQETQYF.

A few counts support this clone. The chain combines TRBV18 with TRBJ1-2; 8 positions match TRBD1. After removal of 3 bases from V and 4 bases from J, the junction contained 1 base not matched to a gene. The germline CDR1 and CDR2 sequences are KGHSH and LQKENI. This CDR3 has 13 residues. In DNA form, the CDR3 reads TGTGCCAGCTCACCGGACAGGGTCTATGGCTACACCTTC. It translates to CASSPDRVYGYTF.

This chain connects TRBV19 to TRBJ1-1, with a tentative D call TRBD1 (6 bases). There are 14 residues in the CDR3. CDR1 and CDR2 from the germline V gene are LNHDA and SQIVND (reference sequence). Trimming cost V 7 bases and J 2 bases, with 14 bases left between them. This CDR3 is CASTQYRDNTEAFF. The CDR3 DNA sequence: TGTGCCAGTACCCAATACAGGGATAACACTGAAGCTTTCTTT.

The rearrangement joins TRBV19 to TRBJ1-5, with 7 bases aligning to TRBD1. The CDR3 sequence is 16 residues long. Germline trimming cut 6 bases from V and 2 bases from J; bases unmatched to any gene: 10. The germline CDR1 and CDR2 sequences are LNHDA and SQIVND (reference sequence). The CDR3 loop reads CASRNRQGVGNQPQHF. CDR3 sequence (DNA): TGTGCCAGTAGAAACAGACAGGGTGTCGGCAATCAGCCCCAGCATTTT. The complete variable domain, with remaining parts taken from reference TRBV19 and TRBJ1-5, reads DGGITQSPKYLFRKEGQNVTLSCEQNLNHDAMYWYRQDPGQGLRLIYYSQIVNDFQKGDIAEGYSVSREKKESFPLTVTSAQKNPTAFYLCASRNRQGVGNQPQHFGDGTRLSIL.

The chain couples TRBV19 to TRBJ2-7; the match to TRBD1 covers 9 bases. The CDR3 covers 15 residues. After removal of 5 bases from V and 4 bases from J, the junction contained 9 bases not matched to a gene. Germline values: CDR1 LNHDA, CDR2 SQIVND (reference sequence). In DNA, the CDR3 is TGTGCCAGTAGTCAGGGGTGGACAGGGGCGTACGAGCAGTACTTC. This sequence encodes CASSQGWTGAYEQYF.

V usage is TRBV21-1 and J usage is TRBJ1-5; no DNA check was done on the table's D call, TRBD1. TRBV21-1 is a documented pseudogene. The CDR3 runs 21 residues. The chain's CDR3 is CASSKAPLRDRAEDSNQPQHF. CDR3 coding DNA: TGTGCCAGCAGCAAAGCGCCCCTCCGGGACAGGGCCGAAGACTCCAATCAGCCCCAGCATTTT.

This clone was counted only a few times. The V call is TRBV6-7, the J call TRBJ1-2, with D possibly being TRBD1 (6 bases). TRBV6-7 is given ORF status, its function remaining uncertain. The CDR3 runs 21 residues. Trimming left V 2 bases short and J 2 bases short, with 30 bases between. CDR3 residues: CASSYPAYRVVQSPGNYGYTF. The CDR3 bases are TGTGCCAGCAGTTACCCTGCCTACAGGGTTGTCCAAAGCCCGGGCAACTATGGCTACACCTTC.

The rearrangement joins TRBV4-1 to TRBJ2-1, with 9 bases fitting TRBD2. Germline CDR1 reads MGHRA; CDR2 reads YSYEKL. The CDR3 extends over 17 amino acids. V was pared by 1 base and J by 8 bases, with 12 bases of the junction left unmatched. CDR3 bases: TGCGCCAGCAGCCAAGTTGATCTTGGGCTAGCGGGGCATGAGCAGTTCTTC. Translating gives CASSQVDLGLAGHEQFF.